The next 27 T cell receptor beta chains were all read from a single sample in a study of T cells in Graves' hyperthyroidism and ophthalmopathy. RNA transcripts were the template for amplifying TCR beta CDR3 regions. RT-PCR in the first round (using the HTBI primer set) targeted the TCR CDR3. TCRdb processed the multiplex PCR reads anew with MiXCR; each CDR3 protein has one entry. The sample gives a few hundred thousand distinct CDR3 sequences, 15% to 20% of which show up once; about 16% is in the top ten. The sequencing input was blood. These receptors originate from a woman aged 40 to 55 with Graves' ophthalmopathy.

This clonotype has a single count. The chain couples TRBV20-1 to TRBJ2-7, with a weak D call TRBD1 (7 bases). The V gene's germline CDR1 is DFQATT and CDR2 SNEGSKA (reference sequence). This CDR3 spans 14 amino acids. The CDR3: CSSRGRDLAYEQYF. The CDR3 DNA sequence: TGCAGCTCAAGGGGGCGGGACCTAGCCTACGAGCAGTACTTC.

This clonotype has ten or more counts. The chain employs TRBV25-1 and TRBJ2-5; TRBD1 or TRBD2 may be the D gene (5 bases each). Germline V gene sequence: CDR1 MGHDK, CDR2 SYGVNS. The CDR3 totals 16 residues. V was shortened by 3 bases and J by 3 bases, with 17 bases between the two germline ends. CDR3 region: CASSDEFGAGKETQYF. CDR3 nucleotide sequence: TGTGCCAGCAGTGACGAGTTTGGGGCGGGTAAAGAGACCCAGTACTTC.

This clonotype was picked up many times. The chain is built from TRBV6-5 and TRBJ2-7; the match to TRBD1 covers 9 bases. CDR1 is MNHEY and CDR2 is SVGAGI in the germline V gene. V was clipped by 6 bases and J by 5 bases; unmatched bases: 8. The length of the CDR3 is 14 residues. CDR3 sequence (DNA): TGTGCCAGCAGCAGAGGGGACAGGGTTAACGAGCAGTACTTC. The encoded protein is CASSRGDRVNEQYF.

This rearrangement joins TRBV7-9 to TRBJ2-5; TRBD2 matches at 7 bases. The CDR3 loop spans 16 amino acids. V gave up 2 bases and J gave up 1 base; unmatched junction bases: 7. Germline assignment: CDR1 SEHNR and CDR2 FQNEAQ (reference sequence). As DNA, the CDR3 is TGTGCCAGCAGCTTAATTTCGGGGGGAATCCAAGAGACCCAGTACTTC. Its protein is CASSLISGGIQETQYF.

This clonotype occurred many times. The chain joins TRBV11-2 to TRBJ2-6; D is perhaps TRBD1 (8 bases). The CDR3 has 17 residues. V was clipped by 5 bases and J by 2 bases, with 16 bases between them. The germline gives CDR1 SGHAT, CDR2 FQNNGV. The CDR3 DNA follows: TGTGCCAGCAGCCGTGGACAGGGAGGGGCTGGGGCCAACGTCCTGACTTTC. Residues: CASSRGQGGAGANVLTF.

Note on this clonotype: Without the conserved terminal phenylalanine or tryptophan, this CDR3 likely stems from a read error. The chain is built from TRBV11-1 and TRBJ2-2, with D possibly being TRBD2 (5 bases). V dropped 4 bases and J dropped 3 bases, with 18 bases sitting between them. Germline values: CDR1 SGHAT, CDR2 FQDESV (reference sequence). The CDR3 spans 17 residues. The CDR3 protein is CASSSPIGGRHTGELFV. In DNA form, the CDR3 reads TGTGCCAGCAGCTCCCCGATCGGTGGGAGACACACCGGGGAGCTGTTTGTT.

There are many counts of this clonotype. This chain connects TRBV15 to TRBJ1-1; D is unresolved. CDR3 length: 15 residues. The germline V gene encodes CDR1 LNHNV and CDR2 YYDKDF (reference sequence). The V gene lost 0 bases and the J gene lost 5 bases, with 13 bases spanning the gap. DNA of the CDR3: TGTGCCACCAGCAGAGACGGGAAGGGCTTAACTGAAGCTTTCTTT. It codes for CATSRDGKGLTEAFF.

The J gene is TRBJ1-1, the V gene TRBV28; TRBD1 is a possible D gene (6 bases). The CDR3 length is 14 residues. Germline-derived CDR1 and CDR2 are MDHEN and SYDVKM. V was clipped by 6 bases and J by 1 base, with 12 bases between them. The CDR3 DNA reads as TGTGCCAGCAGCCCGAGACAGGCGAACACTGAAGCTTTCTTT. This translates into CASSPRQANTEAFF.

This clonotype was seen repeatedly, ten times or more. The chain uses TRBV9 and TRBJ1-2; D is possibly TRBD1 (5 bases). V was clipped by 0 bases and J by 4 bases, with 13 bases between them. CDR1 and CDR2 (germline): SGDLS, YYNGEE. The CDR3 runs to 15 residues. The CDR3 nucleotides read TGTGCCAGCAGCGTAGAACTTCGGGGGACCTATGGCTACACCTTC. Amino acids: CASSVELRGTYGYTF. Full variable domain (rest looked up from reference TRBV9 and TRBJ1-2): DSGVTQTPKHLITATGQRVTLRCSPRSGDLSVYWYQQSLDQGLQFLIQYYNGEERAKGNILERFSAQQFPDLHSELNLSSLELGDSALYFCASSVELRGTYGYTFGSGTRLTVV.

This clonotype was counted many times. The chain recombines TRBV14 with TRBJ2-7; maybe TRBD2 (6 bases). Germline V CDR1 and CDR2: SGHDN, FVKESK. CDR3 length equals 14 residues. V was shortened by 1 base and J by 4 bases, with 11 bases between the two germline ends. CDR3 sequence reads: CASSQASVSYEQYF. CDR3 sequence (DNA): TGTGCCAGCAGCCAAGCTAGCGTAAGTTACGAGCAGTACTTC.

This chain connects TRBV29-1 to TRBJ1-2, with 8 bases identical to TRBD1. Trimming removed 0 bases from V and 8 bases from J; junction bases left unmatched: 14. This CDR3 has 16 residues. Germline CDR1 is SQVTM and CDR2 is ANQGSEA. The CDR3 spells CSVEDWVSGGASGYTF. CDR3 in DNA: TGCAGCGTTGAAGATTGGGTATCAGGGGGCGCTTCGGGCTACACCTTC.

This clonotype was seen many times. The J gene is TRBJ2-7, the V gene TRBV6-1; 8 bases are shared with TRBD1. CDR3 length: 16 residues. CDR1 and CDR2 from the germline V gene are MNHNS and SASEGT. V lost 6 bases and J lost 3; bases outside the gene matches: 13. CDR3 protein: CASSRGQGADYYEQYF. CDR3 nucleotide sequence: TGTGCCAGCAGCCGAGGCCAGGGGGCAGATTACTACGAGCAGTACTTC.

This clonotype was observed many times. The rearrangement uses TRBV12-3 or TRBV12-4 and TRBJ2-4, with 16 bases identical to TRBD2. After removal of 4 bases from V and 0 bases from J, the junction contained 6 bases not matched to a gene. The CDR3 sequence is 19 residues long. The CDR3 nucleotides read TGTGCCAGCAGTTCGCCGGGACTAGCGGGAGGGCTAGCCAAAAACATTCAGTACTTC. This gives the protein CASSSPGLAGGLAKNIQYF.

This clonotype was seen at least ten times. The chain uses TRBV20-1 and TRBJ2-7; no clear D. CDR1 and CDR2 (germline): DFQATT, SNEGSKA (reference sequence). The CDR3 loop spans 14 amino acids. V lost 4 bases, J lost 0 bases, and 13 bases lay in between. The CDR3 sequence is CSATPPSSSYEQYF. CDR3 DNA sequence: TGCAGTGCTACCCCCCCGTCAAGCTCCTACGAGCAGTACTTC.

The gene calls are TRBV11-2 and TRBJ2-6, with D hard to call. V lost 2 bases and J 0 bases, leaving 11 bases between the germline ends. This CDR3 is 17 amino acids long. The germline V gene has CDR1 SGHAT and CDR2 FQNNGV. The CDR3 here is CASSLSTRSSGANVLTF. CDR3 DNA: TGTGCCAGCAGCTTAAGTACGCGGAGCTCTGGGGCCAACGTCCTGACTTTC.

This chain uses TRBV12-3 or TRBV12-4 with TRBJ2-2; D gene unclear. V was shortened by 3 bases and J by 4 bases, with 9 bases between the two germline ends. The length of the CDR3 is 14 residues. In DNA, the CDR3 is TGTGCCAGCAGTTTGGGCAGCCGCACCGGGGAGCTGTTTTTT. This gives the protein CASSLGSRTGELFF.

This clonotype was observed many times. This chain links TRBV30 with TRBJ2-2, with no clear D. There are 13 residues in the CDR3. Germline values: CDR1 GTSNPN, CDR2 SVGIG (reference sequence). Trimming pared 3 bases from V and 3 bases from J, leaving 8 bases between. CDR3 loop: CAWSPQHTGELFF. The CDR3 DNA reads TGTGCCTGGAGCCCCCAGCACACCGGGGAGCTGTTTTTT.

The chain is built from TRBV3-1 and TRBJ2-5; D perhaps matches TRBD2 (6 bases). This CDR3 comprises 14 residues. Germline CDR1 and CDR2: LGHDT and YNNKEL (reference sequence). V was pared by 2 bases and J by 5 bases, with 12 bases between. CDR3 sequence reads: CASSQWRGAETQYF. For the CDR3, the DNA is TGTGCCAGCAGCCAATGGAGGGGCGCGGAGACCCAGTACTTC.

The table lists this clonotype with many counts. The chain joins TRBV5-1 to TRBJ2-2; 8 nucleotides agree with TRBD2. The CDR3 is made up of 15 amino acids. In germline, CDR1 is SGHRS, CDR2 YFSETQ. The trim removed 7 bases at V and 4 bases at J, leaving 9 bases unmatched. For the CDR3, the DNA is TGCGCCAGCTCGACAGCGGGAGTGAGCACCGGGGAGCTGTTTTTT. Its protein product is CASSTAGVSTGELFF. Full variable domain (rest looked up from reference TRBV5-1 and TRBJ2-2): KAGVTQTPRYLIKTRGQQVTLSCSPISGHRSVSWYQQTPGQGLQFLFEYFSETQRNKGNFPGRFSGRQFSNSRSEMNVSTLELGDSALYLCASSTAGVSTGELFFGEGSRLTVL.

At least ten counts were recorded for this clonotype. The chain carries TRBV28 and TRBJ2-2; possibly TRBD2 for D (5 bases). The V end lost 2 bases, the J end lost 4 bases, and 11 bases lay between the germline ends. This CDR3 spans 15 amino acids. The V gene's germline CDR1 is MDHEN and CDR2 SYDVKM. As DNA, the CDR3 is TGTGCCAGCAGTTTACCGGGATGGGGCACCGGGGAGCTGTTTTTT. It translates to CASSLPGWGTGELFF.

This clonotype occurred many times. This chain connects TRBV25-1 to TRBJ2-6; 9 nucleotides agree with TRBD1. The CDR3 runs to 16 residues. The V gene's germline CDR1 is MGHDK and CDR2 SYGVNS. V was clipped by 5 bases and J by 4 bases; unmatched bases: 6. CDR3 sequence: CASSSGQGPGANVLTF. The CDR3 bases are TGTGCCAGCAGTTCGGGACAGGGTCCGGGGGCCAACGTCCTGACTTTC. Looking up the rest from reference TRBV25-1 and TRBJ2-6 gives the full variable domain: EADIYQTPRYLVIGTGKKITLECSQTMGHDKMYWYQQDPGMELHLIHYSYGVNSTEKGDLSSESTVSRIRTEHFPLTLESARPSHTSQYLCASSSGQGPGANVLTFGAGSRLTVL.

In this sample, this clonotype turned up many times. V is TRBV29-1 and J is TRBJ1-2, with D maybe TRBD1 (6 bases). Germline loops: CDR1 SQVTM, CDR2 ANQGSEA. V dropped 3 bases and J dropped 0 bases, with 23 bases sitting between them. This CDR3 region has 18 residues. The CDR3 DNA is TGCAGCGTTGACCTCCCCAGGGCGGGGGCTCTCACTAACTATGGCTACACCTTC. It codes for CSVDLPRAGALTNYGYTF.

This clonotype was seen many times. The V gene is TRBV28, the J gene TRBJ2-4, with 11 bases matching TRBD2. This CDR3 comprises 17 residues. Germline values: CDR1 MDHEN, CDR2 SYDVKM. With 5 bases clipped from V and 1 base from J, the junction kept 7 bases outside the gene matches. Here the CDR3 DNA reads TGTGCCAGCAGTGCCTGGGGACTAGCGGTTGCCAAAAACATTCAGTACTTC. It translates to CASSAWGLAVAKNIQYF.

This clonotype was recorded many times. The rearrangement uses TRBV7-2 and TRBJ1-2; D is ambiguous. The CDR3 spans 14 residues. Trimming removed 2 bases from V and 8 bases from J, with 15 bases in between. The germline V gene has CDR1 SGHTA and CDR2 FQGNSA. CDR3 in DNA: TGTGCCAGCAGCTTAAGTCGTGGGAATCGGGGCTACACCTTC. It encodes CASSLSRGNRGYTF.

This clonotype occurred many times. J is TRBJ2-5 and V is TRBV28, with 12 bases lining up with TRBD2. The V and J ends lost 6 bases and 3 bases, in that order; junction bases with no gene match: 5. The CDR3 spans 15 residues. The V gene's germline CDR1 is MDHEN and CDR2 SYDVKM. The CDR3 region has the DNA TGTGCCAGCAGCCCAAGACTAGCGGGGGAAGAGACCCAGTACTTC. Its translation: CASSPRLAGEETQYF.

This clonotype was observed many times. The chain is built from TRBV11-1 and TRBJ2-2; no definite D call. Germline assignment: CDR1 SGHAT and CDR2 FQDESV (reference sequence). Trimming took 3 bases from V and 1 from J, leaving 6 bases between them. The CDR3 runs 14 residues. The CDR3 DNA reads TGTGCCAGCAGCTTCGTCAAGAACACCGGGGAGCTGTTTTTT. Its protein is CASSFVKNTGELFF.

In its sample, this clonotype was seen many times. One junction end does not reproduce the germline sequence, and a read error may be involved. The rearrangement uses TRBV12-3 or TRBV12-4 and TRBJ1-1, with D uncertain. CDR3 size: 11 residues. CDR3 bases: TGTGCCAGCAGTTTTGAGTCCAAGGAATACTTT. Amino acids: CASSFESKEYF.